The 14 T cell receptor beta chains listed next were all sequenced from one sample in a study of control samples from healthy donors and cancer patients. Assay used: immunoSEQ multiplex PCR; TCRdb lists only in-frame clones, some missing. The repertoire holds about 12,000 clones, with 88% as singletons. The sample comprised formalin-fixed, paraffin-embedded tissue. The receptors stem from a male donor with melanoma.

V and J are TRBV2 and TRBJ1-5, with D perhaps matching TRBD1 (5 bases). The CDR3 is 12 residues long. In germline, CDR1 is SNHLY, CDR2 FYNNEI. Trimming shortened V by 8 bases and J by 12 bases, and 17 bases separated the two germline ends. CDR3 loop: CASRGQGQVQHF. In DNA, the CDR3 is TGTGCCAGCCGTGGGCAGGGTCAGGTCCAGCATTTT.

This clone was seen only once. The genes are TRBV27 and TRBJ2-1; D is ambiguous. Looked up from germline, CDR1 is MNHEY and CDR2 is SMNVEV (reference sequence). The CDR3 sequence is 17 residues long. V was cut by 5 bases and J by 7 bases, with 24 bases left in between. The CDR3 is CASSVRLGLNIMNEQFF. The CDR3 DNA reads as TGTGCCAGCAGTGTACGTTTGGGGTTGAATATAATGAATGAGCAGTTCTTC.

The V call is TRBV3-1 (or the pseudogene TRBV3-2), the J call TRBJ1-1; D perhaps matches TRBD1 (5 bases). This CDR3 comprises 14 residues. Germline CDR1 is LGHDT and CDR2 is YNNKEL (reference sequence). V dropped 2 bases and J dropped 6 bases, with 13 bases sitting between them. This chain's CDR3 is CASSQQGRRPEAFF. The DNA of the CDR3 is TGTGCCAGCAGCCAACAGGGTAGAAGACCTGAAGCTTTCTTT.

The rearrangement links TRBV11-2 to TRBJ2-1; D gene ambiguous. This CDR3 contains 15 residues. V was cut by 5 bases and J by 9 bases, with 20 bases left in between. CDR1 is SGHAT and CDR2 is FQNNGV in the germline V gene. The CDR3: CASSLSWLSWGEQFF. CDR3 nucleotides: TGTGCCAGCAGCCTCTCCTGGTTATCGTGGGGTGAGCAGTTCTTC.

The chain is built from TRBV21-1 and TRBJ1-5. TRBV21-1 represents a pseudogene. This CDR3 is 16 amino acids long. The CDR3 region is CASSKAPLGINQPQHF. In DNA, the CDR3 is TGTGCCAGCAGCAAAGCGCCTTTAGGGATAAATCAGCCCCAGCATTTT.

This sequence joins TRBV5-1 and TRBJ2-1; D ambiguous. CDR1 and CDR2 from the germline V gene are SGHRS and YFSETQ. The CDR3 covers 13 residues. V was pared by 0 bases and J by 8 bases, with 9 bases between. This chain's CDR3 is CASSLALYDEQFF. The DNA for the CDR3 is TGCGCCAGCAGCTTGGCGCTATACGATGAGCAGTTCTTC.

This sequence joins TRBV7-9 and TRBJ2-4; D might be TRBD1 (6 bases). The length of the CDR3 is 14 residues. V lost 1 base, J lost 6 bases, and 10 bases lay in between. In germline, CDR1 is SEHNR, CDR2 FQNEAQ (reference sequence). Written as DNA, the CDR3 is TGTGCCAGCAGCTTAGGAGGGGGTAGAAACATTCAGTACTTC. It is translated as CASSLGGGRNIQYF.

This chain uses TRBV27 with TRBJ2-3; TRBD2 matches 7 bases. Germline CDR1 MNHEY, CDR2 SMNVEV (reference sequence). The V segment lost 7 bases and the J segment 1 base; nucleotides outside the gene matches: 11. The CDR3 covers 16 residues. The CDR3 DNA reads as TGTGCCAGCATCCGCGGGGGAGCCGGAGGCACAGATACGCAGTATTTT. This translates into CASIRGGAGGTDTQYF.

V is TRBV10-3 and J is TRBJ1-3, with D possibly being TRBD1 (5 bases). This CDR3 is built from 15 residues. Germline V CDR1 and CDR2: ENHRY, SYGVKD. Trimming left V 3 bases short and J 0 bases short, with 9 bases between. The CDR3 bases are TGTGCCATCAGTGACACCGGGGGCTCTGGAAACACCATATATTTT. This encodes CAISDTGGSGNTIYF.

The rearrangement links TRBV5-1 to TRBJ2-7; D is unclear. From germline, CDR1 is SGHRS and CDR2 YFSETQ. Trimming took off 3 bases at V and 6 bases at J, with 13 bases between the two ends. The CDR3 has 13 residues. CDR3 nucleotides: TGCGCCAGCAGCTCGGGCCCCCGGTCCGAGCAGTACGTC. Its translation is CASSSGPRSEQYV.

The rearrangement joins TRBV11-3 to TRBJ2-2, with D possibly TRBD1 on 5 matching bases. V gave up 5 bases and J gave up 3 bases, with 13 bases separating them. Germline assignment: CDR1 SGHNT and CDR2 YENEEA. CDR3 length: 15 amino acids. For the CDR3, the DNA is TGTGCCAGCAGCCAGTATGGGGCCGACACCGGGGAGCTGTTTTTT. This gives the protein CASSQYGADTGELFF. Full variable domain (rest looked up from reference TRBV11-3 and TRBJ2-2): EAGVVQSPRYKIIEKKQPVAFWCNPISGHNTLYWYLQNLGQGPELLIRYENEEAVDDSQLPKDRFSAERLKGVDSTLKIQPAELGDSAVYLCASSQYGADTGELFFGEGSRLTVL.

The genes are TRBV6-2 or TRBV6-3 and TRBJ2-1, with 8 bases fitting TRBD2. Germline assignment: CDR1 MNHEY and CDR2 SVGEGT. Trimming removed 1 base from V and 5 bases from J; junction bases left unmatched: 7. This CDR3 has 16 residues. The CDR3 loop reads CASSYYSGGADNEQFF. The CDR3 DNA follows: TGTGCCAGCAGTTACTACTCGGGAGGGGCGGACAATGAGCAGTTCTTC.

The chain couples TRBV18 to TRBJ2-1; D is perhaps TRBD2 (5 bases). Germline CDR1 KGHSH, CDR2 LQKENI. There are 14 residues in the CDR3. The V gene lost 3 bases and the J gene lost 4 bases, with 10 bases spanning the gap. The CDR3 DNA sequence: TGTGCCAGCTCACCTTCCGGGGTATACAATGAGCAGTTCTTC. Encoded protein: CASSPSGVYNEQFF.

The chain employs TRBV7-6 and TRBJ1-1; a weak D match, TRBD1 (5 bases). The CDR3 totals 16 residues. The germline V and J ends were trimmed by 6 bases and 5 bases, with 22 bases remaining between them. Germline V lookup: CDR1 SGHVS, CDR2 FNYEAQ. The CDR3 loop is CASSPSGGSRGTEAFF. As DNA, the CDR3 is TGTGCCAGCAGTCCGAGTGGGGGGAGCCGGGGGACTGAAGCTTTCTTT.